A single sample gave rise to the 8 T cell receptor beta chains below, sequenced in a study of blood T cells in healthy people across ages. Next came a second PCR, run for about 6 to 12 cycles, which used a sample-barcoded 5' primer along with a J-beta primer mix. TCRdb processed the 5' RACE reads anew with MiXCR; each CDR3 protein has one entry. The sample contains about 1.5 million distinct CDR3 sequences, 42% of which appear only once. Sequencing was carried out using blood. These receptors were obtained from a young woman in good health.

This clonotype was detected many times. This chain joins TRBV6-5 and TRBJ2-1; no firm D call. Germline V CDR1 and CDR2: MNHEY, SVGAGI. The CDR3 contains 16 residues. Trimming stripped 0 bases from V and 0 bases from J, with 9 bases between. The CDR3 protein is CASSYSPSGSYNEQFF. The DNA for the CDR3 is TGTGCCAGCAGTTACTCCCCATCTGGCTCCTACAATGAGCAGTTCTTC.

In nucleotides, the CDR3 is TGTGCCAGCACCCTTAACGGGAGGGGTGGTGAGCAGTTCTTC. Protein product: CASTLNGRGGEQFF. The rearrangement uses TRBV7-2 and TRBJ2-1; 8 positions agree with TRBD2. The CDR3 totals 14 residues. With 7 bases clipped from V and 9 bases from J, the junction kept 11 bases outside the gene matches. The V gene's germline CDR1 is SGHTA and CDR2 FQGNSA.

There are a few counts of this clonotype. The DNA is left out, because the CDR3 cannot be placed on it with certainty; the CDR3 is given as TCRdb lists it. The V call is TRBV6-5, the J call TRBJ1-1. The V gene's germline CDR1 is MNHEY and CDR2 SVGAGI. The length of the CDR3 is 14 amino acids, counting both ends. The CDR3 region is CASSTSTANTEAFF.

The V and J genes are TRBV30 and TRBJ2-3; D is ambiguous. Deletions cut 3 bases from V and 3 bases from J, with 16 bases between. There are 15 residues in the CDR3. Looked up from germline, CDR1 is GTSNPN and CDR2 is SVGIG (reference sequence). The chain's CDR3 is CAWSVRAQDTDTQYF. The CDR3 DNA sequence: TGTGCCTGGAGCGTACGGGCGCAGGATACAGATACGCAGTATTTT. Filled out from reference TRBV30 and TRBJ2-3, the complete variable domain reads SQTIHQWPATLVQPVGSPLSLECTVEGTSNPNLYWYRQAAGRGLQLLFYSVGIGQISSEVPQNLSASRPQDRQFILSSKKLLLSDSGFYLCAWSVRAQDTDTQYFGPGTRLTVL.

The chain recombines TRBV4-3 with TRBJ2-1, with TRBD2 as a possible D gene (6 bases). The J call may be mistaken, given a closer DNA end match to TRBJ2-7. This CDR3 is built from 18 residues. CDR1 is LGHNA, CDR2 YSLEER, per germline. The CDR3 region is CASSQGVGGRSSYNEQYF. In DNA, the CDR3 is TGCGCCAGCAGCCAAGGTGTGGGGGGTCGATCCTCCTACAATGAGCAGTACTTC.

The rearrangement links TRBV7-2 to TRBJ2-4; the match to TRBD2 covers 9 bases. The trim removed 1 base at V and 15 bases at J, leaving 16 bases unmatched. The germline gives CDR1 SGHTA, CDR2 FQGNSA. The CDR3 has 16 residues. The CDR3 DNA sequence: TGTGCCAGCAGCTTAGTTTCTAGCGGGACTCAAGAGACCCGGTACTTC. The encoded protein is CASSLVSSGTQETRYF.

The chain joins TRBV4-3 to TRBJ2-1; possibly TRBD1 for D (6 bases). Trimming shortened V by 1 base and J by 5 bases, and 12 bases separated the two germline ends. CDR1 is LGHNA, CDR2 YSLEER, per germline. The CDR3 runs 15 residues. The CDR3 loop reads CASSQGQAWNNEQFF. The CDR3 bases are TGCGCCAGCAGCCAAGGACAGGCTTGGAACAATGAGCAGTTCTTC.

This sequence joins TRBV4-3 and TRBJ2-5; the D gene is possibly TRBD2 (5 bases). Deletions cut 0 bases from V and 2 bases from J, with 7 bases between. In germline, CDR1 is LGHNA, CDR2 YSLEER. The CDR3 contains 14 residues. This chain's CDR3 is CASSQDRRQETQYF. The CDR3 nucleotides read TGCGCCAGCAGCCAAGATCGGAGGCAAGAGACCCAGTACTTC.